The 10 T cell receptor beta chains below come from one sample, sequenced in a study of blood T cell repertoires in COVID-19. TCRdb's copy holds only in-frame clones and misses some; the assay was immunoSEQ multiplex PCR. The sample carries 150,000 to 200,000 clones, 70% to 90% recorded once. The sequencing input was peripheral blood. The receptors here all came from a man in his 60s with acute or convalescent COVID-19.

This clone was recorded once. The chain has TRBV7-3 and TRBJ2-3, with 10 bases lining up with TRBD2. The trim removed 2 bases at V and 1 base at J, leaving 3 bases unmatched. Germline CDR1 SGHTA, CDR2 FQGTGA. The CDR3 length is 16 residues. DNA for the CDR3: TGTGCCAGCAGCTTATTAGCGGGGGGCGGCACAGATACGCAGTATTTT. Residues: CASSLLAGGGTDTQYF.

The rearrangement joins TRBV4-2 to TRBJ2-1, with TRBD1 matching 12 bases. From germline, CDR1 is LGHNA and CDR2 YNFKEQ. The CDR3 runs 16 residues. V trimming: 1 base; J trimming: 10 bases; junction bases outside the gene matches: 8. The CDR3 here is CASSQAGQGAPREQFF. For the CDR3, the DNA is TGTGCCAGCAGCCAAGCGGGACAGGGGGCTCCCAGGGAGCAGTTCTTC.

This clone was observed once. V and J are TRBV7-9 and TRBJ1-1, with no clear D. Per the germline V gene, CDR1 is SEHNR and CDR2 is FQNEAQ (reference sequence). This CDR3 contains 12 residues. Trimming removed 5 bases at V and 7 bases at J, with 11 bases between. Here the CDR3 reads CASSLGEGEAFF. DNA for the CDR3: TGTGCCAGCAGCCTCGGGGAGGGTGAAGCTTTCTTT.

The V call is TRBV5-1, the J call TRBJ1-2; D might be TRBD1 (6 bases). CDR1 is SGHRS and CDR2 is YFSETQ in the germline V gene. This CDR3 contains 15 residues. V was shortened by 7 bases and J by 1 base, with 17 bases between the two germline ends. The DNA of the CDR3 is TGCGCCAGCCACGTTGGGGGGGCTAATAACTATGGCTACACCTTC. Translating gives CASHVGGANNYGYTF. The variable domain in full, completed from reference TRBV5-1 and TRBJ1-2, reads KAGVTQTPRYLIKTRGQQVTLSCSPISGHRSVSWYQQTPGQGLQFLFEYFSETQRNKGNFPGRFSGRQFSNSRSEMNVSTLELGDSALYLCASHVGGANNYGYTFGSGTRLTVV.

The chain employs TRBV2 and TRBJ1-4, with a possible D match to TRBD1 (5 bases). The CDR3 length is 14 residues. V lost 6 bases, J lost 4 bases, and 12 bases lay in between. Germline V gives CDR1 SNHLY, CDR2 FYNNEI. In DNA form, the CDR3 reads TGTGCCAGCAGATCGGGACTCCTTAATGAAAAACTGTTTTTT. Residues: CASRSGLLNEKLFF.

The chain is built from TRBV18 and TRBJ2-2, with 8 bases that match TRBD1. The CDR3 has 17 residues. Trimming took 3 bases from V and 4 from J; bases not matched to a gene: 10. The germline V gene has CDR1 KGHSH and CDR2 LQKENI. CDR3 DNA sequence: TGTGCCAGCTCACCGTATACAGGGGGTTCGGGCACCGGGGAGCTGTTTTTT. Translating it yields CASSPYTGGSGTGELFF.

The V gene is TRBV7-2, the J gene TRBJ2-3; no clear D. V lost 0 bases, J lost 4 bases, and 14 bases lay in between. Germline values: CDR1 SGHTA, CDR2 FQGNSA. This CDR3 has 16 residues. For the CDR3, the DNA is TGTGCCAGCAGCTTAGCGGTCACAGACAAGTCAGATACGCAGTATTTT. It translates to CASSLAVTDKSDTQYF.

The rearrangement joins TRBV5-1 to TRBJ1-3; D uncertain. The CDR3 spans 15 residues. Germline loops: CDR1 SGHRS, CDR2 YFSETQ. V lost 4 bases and J 0 bases, leaving 11 bases between the germline ends. CDR3: CASSTGYSSGNTIYF. CDR3 DNA: TGCGCCAGCAGCACGGGATATAGCTCTGGAAACACCATATATTTT.

The chain has TRBV30 and TRBJ2-7; D unclear. Per the germline V gene, CDR1 is GTSNPN and CDR2 is SVGIG (reference sequence). The CDR3 sequence is 12 residues long. Trimming shortened V by 3 bases and J by 2 bases, and 8 bases separated the two germline ends. Here the CDR3 DNA reads TGTGCCTGGAGCTCCTATCCCTACGAGCAGTACTTC. It is translated as CAWSSYPYEQYF.

This clone was counted only a few times. Here the CDR3 DNA reads TGTGCCAGCAGCCCCGGGACAGGACCCTATGGCTACACCTTC. It translates to CASSPGTGPYGYTF. The chain couples TRBV5-4 to TRBJ1-2; 8 positions agree with TRBD1. This CDR3 contains 14 residues. The V gene end was trimmed by 4 bases and the J gene end by 4 bases; junction bases not matched to a gene: 6. The germline V gene encodes CDR1 SGHNT and CDR2 YYREEE (reference sequence).